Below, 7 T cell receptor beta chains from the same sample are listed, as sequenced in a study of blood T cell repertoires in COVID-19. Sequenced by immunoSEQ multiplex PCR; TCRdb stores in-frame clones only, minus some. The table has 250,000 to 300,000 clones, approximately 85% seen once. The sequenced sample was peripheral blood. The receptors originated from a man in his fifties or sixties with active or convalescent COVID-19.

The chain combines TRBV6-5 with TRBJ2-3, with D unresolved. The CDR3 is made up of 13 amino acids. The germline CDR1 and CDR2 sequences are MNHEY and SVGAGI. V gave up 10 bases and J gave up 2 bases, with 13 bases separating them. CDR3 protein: CAITELYTDTQYF. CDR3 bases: TGTGCCATTACGGAGCTTTACACAGATACGCAGTATTTT.

DNA of the CDR3: TGTGCCTGGAGTTCCCTGGGACAGGGCTACGAGCAGTACTTC. Its translation is CAWSSLGQGYEQYF. V gene TRBV30 combines with J gene TRBJ2-7; 9 nucleotides match TRBD1. Germline V gene sequence: CDR1 GTSNPN, CDR2 SVGIG (reference sequence). After removal of 2 bases from V and 3 bases from J, the junction contained 5 bases not matched to a gene. CDR3 length equals 14 residues. The entire variable domain, with the rest obtained from reference TRBV30 and TRBJ2-7, is as follows: SQTIHQWPATLVQPVGSPLSLECTVEGTSNPNLYWYRQAAGRGLQLLFYSVGIGQISSEVPQNLSASRPQDRQFILSSKKLLLSDSGFYLCAWSSLGQGYEQYFGPGTRLTVT.

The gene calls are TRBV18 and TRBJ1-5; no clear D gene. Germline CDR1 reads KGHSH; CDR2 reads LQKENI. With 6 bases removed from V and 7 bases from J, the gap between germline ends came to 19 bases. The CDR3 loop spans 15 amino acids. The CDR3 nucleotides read TGTGCCAGCTCGCCAGACACAATGAGATCACAGCCCCAGCATTTT. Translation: CASSPDTMRSQPQHF. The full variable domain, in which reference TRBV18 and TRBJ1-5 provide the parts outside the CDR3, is NAGVMQNPRHLVRRRGQEARLRCSPMKGHSHVYWYRQLPEEGLKFMVYLQKENIIDESGMPKERFSAEFPKEGPSILRIQQVVRGDSAAYFCASSPDTMRSQPQHFGDGTRLSIL.

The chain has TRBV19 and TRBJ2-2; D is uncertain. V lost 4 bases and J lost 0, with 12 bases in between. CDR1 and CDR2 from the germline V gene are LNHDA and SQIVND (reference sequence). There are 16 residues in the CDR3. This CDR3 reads CASSNGPDPNTGELFF. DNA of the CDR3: TGTGCCAGTAGTAATGGGCCGGATCCGAACACCGGGGAGCTGTTTTTT.

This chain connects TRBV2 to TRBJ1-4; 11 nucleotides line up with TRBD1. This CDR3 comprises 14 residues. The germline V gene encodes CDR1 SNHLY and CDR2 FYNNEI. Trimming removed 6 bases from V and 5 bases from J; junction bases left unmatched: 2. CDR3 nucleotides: TGTGCCAGCAGGGGGACAGGGGGGAATGAAAAACTGTTTTTT. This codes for CASRGTGGNEKLFF.

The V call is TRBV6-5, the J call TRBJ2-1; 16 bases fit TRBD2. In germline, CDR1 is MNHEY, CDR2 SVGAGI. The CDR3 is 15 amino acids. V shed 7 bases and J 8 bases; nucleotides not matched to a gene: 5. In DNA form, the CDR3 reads TGTGCCAGCAAGGGGACTAGCGGGAGGGCGGATGAGCAGTTCTTC. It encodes CASKGTSGRADEQFF.

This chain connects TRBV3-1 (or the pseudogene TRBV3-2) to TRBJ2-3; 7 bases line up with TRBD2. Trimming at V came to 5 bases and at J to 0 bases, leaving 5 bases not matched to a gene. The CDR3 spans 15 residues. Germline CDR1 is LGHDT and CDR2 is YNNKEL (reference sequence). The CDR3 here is CASSSKLASTDTQYF. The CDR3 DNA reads TGTGCCAGCAGCAGCAAACTAGCGAGCACAGATACGCAGTATTTT.